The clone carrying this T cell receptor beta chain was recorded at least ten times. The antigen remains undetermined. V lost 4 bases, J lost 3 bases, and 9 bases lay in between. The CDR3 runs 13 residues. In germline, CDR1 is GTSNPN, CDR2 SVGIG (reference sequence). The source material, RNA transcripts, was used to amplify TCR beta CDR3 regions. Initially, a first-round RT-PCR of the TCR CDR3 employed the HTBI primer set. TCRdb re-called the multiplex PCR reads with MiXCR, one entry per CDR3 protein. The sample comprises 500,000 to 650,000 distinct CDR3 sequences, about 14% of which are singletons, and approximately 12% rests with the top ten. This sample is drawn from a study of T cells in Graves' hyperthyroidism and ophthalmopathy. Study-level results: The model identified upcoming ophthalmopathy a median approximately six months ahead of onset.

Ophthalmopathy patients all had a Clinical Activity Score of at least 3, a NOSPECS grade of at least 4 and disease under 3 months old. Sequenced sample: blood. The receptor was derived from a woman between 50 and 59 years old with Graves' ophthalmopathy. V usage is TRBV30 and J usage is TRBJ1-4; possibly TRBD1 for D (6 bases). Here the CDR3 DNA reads TGTGCCTGGAAACAGGGTTCTAATGAAAAACTGTTTTTT. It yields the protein CAWKQGSNEKLFF.